This passage covers 25 T cell receptor beta chains from one sample sequenced in a study of spatial heterogeneity in lung cancer (dated by TCRdb to the late 2010s). Per the publication, the time point label means: sample taken at primary tumor resection. Without any cell sorting, TCR sequencing was performed on whole RNA extracted either from tumor and nontumor lung tissue or from cryopreserved PBMC samples. Libraries were prepared through 5' RACE. Reads for this sample came from a NextSeq 500. In-frame beta chains were kept once TCRdb had trimmed the public reads at Q25 with fastp and called clones with MiXCR. Here each entry gathers all rows of one CDR3 protein and keeps the most common genes and DNA. The sample yields tens of thousands of distinct CDR3 sequences; around 6.7% were counted once. The top ten clonotypes cover approximately 2.6% of the sample. The sequenced sample was PBMCs, obtained at surgery. These receptors all come from a female donor with early-stage non-small cell lung cancer.

This clonotype was recorded many times. This chain joins TRBV7-2 and TRBJ2-5; D tentatively reads TRBD1 or TRBD2 (6 bases each). The CDR3 spans 19 residues. V was clipped by 5 bases and J by 2 bases, with 27 bases between them. The germline V gene encodes CDR1 SGHTA and CDR2 FQGNSA. This CDR3 is CASSPHRGRGGRGQETQYF. The CDR3, as DNA: TGTGCCAGCAGCCCCCACCGGGGTCGTGGGGGGCGAGGTCAAGAGACCCAGTACTTC.

The chain carries TRBV7-2 and TRBJ2-3, with 7 bases lining up with TRBD2. J was trimmed by 6 bases and V by 3 bases; bases with no gene match: 9. This CDR3 region has 15 residues. Germline V gives CDR1 SGHTA, CDR2 FQGNSA. Written as DNA, the CDR3 is TGTGCCAGCAGCTTTGGTAGCGGGCGGATGGATACGCAGTATTTT. Its translation is CASSFGSGRMDTQYF.

Ten or more counts support this clonotype. The rearrangement links TRBV7-2 to TRBJ1-2; 9 bases map to TRBD1. There are 14 residues in the CDR3. The V gene's germline CDR1 is SGHTA and CDR2 FQGNSA. Trimming removed 3 bases from V and 3 bases from J; junction bases left unmatched: 2. CDR3 sequence (DNA): TGTGCCAGCAGCTTGACAGGGGGGCACTATGGCTACACCTTC. Protein sequence: CASSLTGGHYGYTF. The full variable domain, in which reference TRBV7-2 and TRBJ1-2 provide the parts outside the CDR3, is GAGVSQSPSNKVTEKGKDVELRCDPISGHTALYWYRQSLGQGLEFLIYFQGNSAPDKSGLPSDRFSAERTGGSVSTLTIQRTQQEDSAVYLCASSLTGGHYGYTFGSGTRLTVV.

This clonotype was seen ten or more times. This chain uses TRBV7-9 with TRBJ2-1; D may correspond to TRBD1 or TRBD2 (6 bases each). The CDR3 is 14 amino acids. Trimming shortened V by 5 bases and J by 2 bases, and 10 bases separated the two germline ends. Looked up from germline, CDR1 is SEHNR and CDR2 is FQNEAQ (reference sequence). This CDR3 is CASSDRGAYNEQFF. CDR3 nucleotide sequence: TGTGCCAGCAGCGATAGGGGGGCCTACAATGAGCAGTTCTTC.

This clonotype was picked up many times. The chain combines TRBV7-2 with TRBJ2-2; no firm D call. V was trimmed by 3 bases and J by 10 bases, leaving 12 bases between them. The CDR3 extends over 13 amino acids. CDR1 SGHTA and CDR2 FQGNSA come from the germline V gene. CDR3 nucleotides: TGTGCCAGCAGCTTTCCCGTGGTAGAGGAGCTGTTTTTT. Translated, it gives CASSFPVVEELFF.

This clonotype came up many times. The rearrangement uses TRBV12-3 or TRBV12-4 and TRBJ1-1; D is perhaps TRBD1 (6 bases). Trimming stripped 5 bases from V and 2 bases from J, with 12 bases between. The CDR3 contains 14 residues. The CDR3 DNA reads TGTGCCAGCAGTCCCCGGACAGTAAACACTGAAGCTTTCTTT. This translates into CASSPRTVNTEAFF.

This clonotype has only a few counts. This chain uses TRBV20-1 with TRBJ1-1; D is unresolved. Germline values: CDR1 DFQATT, CDR2 SNEGSKA (reference sequence). V was clipped by 0 bases and J by 4 bases, with 12 bases between them. CDR3 length: 14 amino acids. For the CDR3, the DNA is TGCAGTGCTAGAGATTGGAGGGTTGGCACTGAAGCTTTCTTT. Amino acid sequence: CSARDWRVGTEAFF.

This clonotype was seen repeatedly, ten times or more. This chain uses TRBV28 with TRBJ2-2; D could derive from TRBD1 or TRBD2 (5 bases each). The CDR3 runs 15 residues. The V gene's germline CDR1 is MDHEN and CDR2 SYDVKM. The V gene lost 6 bases and the J gene lost 6 bases, with 17 bases spanning the gap. CDR3 in DNA: TGTGCCAGCAGCCCTGGGACCGGGGACGCCGGGGAGCTGTTTTTT. Its translation: CASSPGTGDAGELFF.

The sample holds many counts of this clonotype. The rearrangement uses TRBV30 and TRBJ1-6; the match to TRBD1 covers 7 bases. The CDR3 has 14 amino acids. J gave up 4 bases and V 3 bases, and 3 bases lay outside the gene matches. CDR1 and CDR2 (germline): GTSNPN, SVGIG (reference sequence). The CDR3 DNA reads as TGTGCCTGGAGCGGGGACAGTTATAATTCACCCCTCCACTTT. The encoded protein is CAWSGDSYNSPLHF. The entire variable domain, with the rest obtained from reference TRBV30 and TRBJ1-6, is as follows: SQTIHQWPATLVQPVGSPLSLECTVEGTSNPNLYWYRQAAGRGLQLLFYSVGIGQISSEVPQNLSASRPQDRQFILSSKKLLLSDSGFYLCAWSGDSYNSPLHFGNGTRLTVT.

This clonotype is termed medium-sized. This chain's CDR3 is CASSLGLARPPRETQYF. CDR3 coding DNA: TGTGCCAGCAGTTTAGGACTAGCGCGGCCACCCCGGGAGACCCAGTACTTC. The V and J genes are TRBV12-3 or TRBV12-4 and TRBJ2-5; 8 positions agree with TRBD2. This CDR3 is 17 amino acids long. The V and J ends lost 1 base and 5 bases, in that order; junction bases with no gene match: 12.

CDR3: CAISDGGQTYNEQFF. In nucleotides, the CDR3 is TGTGCCATCAGTGACGGGGGACAGACATACAATGAGCAGTTCTTC. V and J are TRBV10-3 and TRBJ2-1; D is perhaps TRBD1 (7 bases). V shed 3 bases and J shed 4 bases, with 13 bases lying between them. CDR1 and CDR2 from the germline V gene are ENHRY and SYGVKD. The CDR3 is 15 amino acids.

This clonotype was found a few times. The chain combines TRBV5-1 with TRBJ2-7; tentative D call: TRBD1 (6 bases). Germline V CDR1 and CDR2: SGHRS, YFSETQ. V lost 6 bases, J lost 2 bases, and 12 bases lay in between. This CDR3 spans 13 amino acids. CDR3 region: CASKQQGTYEQYF. CDR3 DNA sequence: TGCGCCAGCAAACAACAGGGAACCTACGAGCAGTACTTC.

The table lists this clonotype with many counts. The rearrangement joins TRBV28 to TRBJ1-5; 8 positions agree with TRBD1. The germline V gene encodes CDR1 MDHEN and CDR2 SYDVKM. CDR3 size: 15 residues. V was clipped by 6 bases and J by 3 bases; unmatched bases: 7. The CDR3 nucleotides are TGTGCCAGCAGCCCCGGACAGGGAAACAATCAGCCCCAGCATTTT. Its translation is CASSPGQGNNQPQHF.

This clonotype was counted many times. V usage is TRBV11-2 and J usage is TRBJ2-7; 7 nucleotides agree with TRBD2. V dropped 5 bases and J dropped 6; count of bases not matched to a gene: 4. CDR3 size: 12 residues. Looked up from germline, CDR1 is SGHAT and CDR2 is FQNNGV. CDR3 DNA sequence: TGTGCCAGCAGCCCCGGACTAGTCGAGCAGTACTTC. Translated, it gives CASSPGLVEQYF.

There are a few counts of this clonotype. The gene calls are TRBV7-8 and TRBJ2-2; perhaps TRBD2 as D (5 bases). Germline V CDR1 and CDR2: SGHVS, FQNEAQ. Trimming removed 5 bases at V and 4 bases at J, with 20 bases between. The CDR3 is made up of 17 amino acids. The CDR3 DNA follows: TGTGCCAGCAGCCCCGGACTGTTACCACTGTTCACCGGGGAGCTGTTTTTT. Protein product: CASSPGLLPLFTGELFF.

This clonotype was picked up many times. This chain joins TRBV28 and TRBJ2-7; 8 nucleotides match TRBD1. This CDR3 comprises 15 residues. Germline trimming cut 7 bases from V and 3 bases from J; bases unmatched to any gene: 11. Per the germline V gene, CDR1 is MDHEN and CDR2 is SYDVKM. The CDR3 sequence: CASNPSGQGGYEQYF. The CDR3 DNA sequence: TGTGCCAGCAACCCATCAGGACAGGGAGGCTACGAGCAGTACTTC.

This clonotype was recorded at least ten times. The J gene is TRBJ2-3, the V gene TRBV7-2; the D is unclear. CDR1 and CDR2 (germline): SGHTA, FQGNSA. The CDR3 has 14 amino acids. Trimming cost V 3 bases and J 1 base, with 8 bases left between them. As DNA, the CDR3 is TGTGCCAGCAGCTTCGATGTGGGCACAGATACGCAGTATTTT. This gives the protein CASSFDVGTDTQYF. The variable domain in full, completed from reference TRBV7-2 and TRBJ2-3, reads GAGVSQSPSNKVTEKGKDVELRCDPISGHTALYWYRQSLGQGLEFLIYFQGNSAPDKSGLPSDRFSAERTGGSVSTLTIQRTQQEDSAVYLCASSFDVGTDTQYFGPGTRLTVL.

This sequence joins TRBV7-2 and TRBJ2-5; tentative D call: TRBD1 (6 bases). This CDR3 is built from 16 residues. Trimming took off 6 bases at V and 2 bases at J, with 19 bases between the two ends. Germline V gene lookup returns CDR1 SGHTA and CDR2 FQGNSA. CDR3 nucleotide sequence: TGTGCCAGCAGAAAACGAGGACAGACCTCTCAAGAGACCCAGTACTTC. Protein: CASRKRGQTSQETQYF.

This clonotype was detected many times. This chain uses TRBV20-1 with TRBJ2-3; 9 nucleotides match TRBD2. Germline V gene lookup returns CDR1 DFQATT and CDR2 SNEGSKA (reference sequence). The ends lost 5 bases at V and 1 base at J; junction bases unmatched: 4. The CDR3 covers 14 residues. The CDR3 protein is CSAWRGGGTDTQYF. CDR3 coding DNA: TGCAGTGCTTGGCGGGGGGGCGGCACAGATACGCAGTATTTT.

This clonotype was seen repeatedly, ten times or more. This rearrangement joins TRBV29-1 to TRBJ2-3; weak D call: TRBD2 (6 bases). Trimming left V 2 bases short and J 1 base short, with 10 bases between. The CDR3 runs 14 residues. From germline, CDR1 is SQVTM and CDR2 ANQGSEA. The CDR3 nucleotides read TGCAGCGTTGAAAGGGGCGGGGGCACAGATACGCAGTATTTT. Protein product: CSVERGGGTDTQYF.

This clonotype has a count of ten or more. The chain combines TRBV6-6 with TRBJ2-4; TRBD2 agrees at 13 bases. CDR1 and CDR2 from the germline V gene are MNHNY and SVGAGI (reference sequence). V trimming: 2 bases; J trimming: 7 bases; junction bases outside the gene matches: 11. The CDR3 extends over 18 amino acids. CDR3 nucleotides: TGTGCCAGCAGTTACCCGACTAGCGGGGGGCGTAGGGGGAACATTCAGTACTTC. Translation: CASSYPTSGGRRGNIQYF.

This clonotype appeared once. The chain employs TRBV7-3 and TRBJ1-6; a weak D match, TRBD1 (5 bases). CDR1 is SGHTA and CDR2 is FQGTGA in the germline V gene. V was pared by 5 bases and J by 6 bases, with 14 bases between. This CDR3 contains 15 residues. DNA for the CDR3: TGTGCCAGCAGCCCAGCACCCGGGGGTAATTCACCCCTCCACTTT. It is translated as CASSPAPGGNSPLHF.

This clonotype was counted at least ten times. The V gene is TRBV10-3, the J gene TRBJ1-1; D might be TRBD1 (5 bases). V shed 8 bases and J shed 9 bases, with 16 bases lying between them. The CDR3 covers 12 residues. Per the germline V gene, CDR1 is ENHRY and CDR2 is SYGVKD. The CDR3 loop reads CAIRVPGGQAFF. The CDR3 nucleotides read TGTGCCATCCGCGTCCCCGGGGGACAAGCTTTCTTT.

At least ten counts were recorded for this clonotype. V and J are TRBV20-1 and TRBJ2-3; 8 bases are shared with TRBD2. CDR1 is DFQATT and CDR2 is SNEGSKA in the germline V gene (reference sequence). Unmatched junction bases numbered 4, after V lost 1 base and J lost 4 bases. The CDR3 spans 14 residues. CDR3 in amino acids: CSARGGGGPDTQYF. Written as DNA, the CDR3 is TGCAGTGCTAGAGGCGGCGGGGGGCCAGATACGCAGTATTTT.

This clonotype was seen ten or more times. V and J are TRBV18 and TRBJ2-1, with 10 positions matching TRBD1. The CDR3 loop spans 15 amino acids. The V gene's germline CDR1 is KGHSH and CDR2 LQKENI. V lost 3 bases, J lost 10 bases, and 9 bases stayed unmatched. Here the CDR3 reads CASSPGTGAMREQFF. The CDR3 DNA reads as TGTGCCAGCTCACCCGGGACAGGGGCAATGAGGGAGCAGTTCTTC.